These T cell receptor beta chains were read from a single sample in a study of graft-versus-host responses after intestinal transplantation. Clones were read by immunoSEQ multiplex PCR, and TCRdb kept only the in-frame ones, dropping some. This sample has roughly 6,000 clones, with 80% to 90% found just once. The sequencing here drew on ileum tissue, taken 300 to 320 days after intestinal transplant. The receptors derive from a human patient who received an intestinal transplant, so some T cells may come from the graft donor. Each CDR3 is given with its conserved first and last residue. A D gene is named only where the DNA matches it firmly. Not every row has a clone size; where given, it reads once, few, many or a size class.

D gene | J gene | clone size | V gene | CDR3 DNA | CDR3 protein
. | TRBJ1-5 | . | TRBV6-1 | TGTGCCAGCAGTGAAGACCCAGCGGGTCAGCCCCAGCATTTT | CASSEDPAGQPQHF
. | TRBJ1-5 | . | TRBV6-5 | TGTGCCAGCAGTAATGACCGGGATCAGCCCCAGCATTTT | CASSNDRDQPQHF
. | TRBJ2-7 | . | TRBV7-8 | TGTGCCAGCAGCGCCCGGACAGACTACGAGCAGTACTTC | CASSARTDYEQYF
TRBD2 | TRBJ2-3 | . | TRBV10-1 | TGCGCCAGCAGTTTGGGAGGGGATACGCAGTATTTT | CASSLGGDTQYF
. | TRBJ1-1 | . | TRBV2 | TGTGCCAGCACCATGCACCGTAGTGACACTGAAGCTTTCTTT | CASTMHRSDTEAFF
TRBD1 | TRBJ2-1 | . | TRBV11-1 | TGTGCCAGCAGCTTAGGGACAGGGGTAATAGAGCAGTTCTTC | CASSLGTGVIEQFF
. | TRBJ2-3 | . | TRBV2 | TGTGCCAGCATGGCCCTTTGGCGGGATACGCAGTATTTT | CASMALWRDTQYF
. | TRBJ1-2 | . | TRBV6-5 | TGTGCCAGCAGTTACCAAGCCAACTATGGCTACACCTTC | CASSYQANYGYTF
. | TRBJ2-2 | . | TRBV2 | TGTGCCAGCAGCCACAGTTCGACAGGCTCCACCGGGGAGCTGTTTTTT | CASSHSSTGSTGELFF
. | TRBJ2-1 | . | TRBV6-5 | TGTGCCAGCAGCCGGACTATCTCCTACAATGAGCAGTTCTTC | CASSRTISYNEQFF
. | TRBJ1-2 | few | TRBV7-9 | TGTGCCAGCAGCCCTACGGAAGGGGATTTCAACTATGGCTACACCTTC | CASSPTEGDFNYGYTF
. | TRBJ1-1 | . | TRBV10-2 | TGCGCCAGCAGTGAATCCCAGCTGCCGGTCGTAACTGAAGCTTTCTTT | CASSESQLPVVTEAFF
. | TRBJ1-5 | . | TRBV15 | TGTGCCACCAGCTCGGGACTGTTGGGTCAGCCCCAGCATTTT | CATSSGLLGQPQHF
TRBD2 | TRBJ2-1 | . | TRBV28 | TGTGCCAGCAGTTCATGGACTAGCGGGAGTGGCAATGAGCAGTTCTTC | CASSSWTSGSGNEQFF
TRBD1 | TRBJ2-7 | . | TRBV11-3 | TGTGCCAGCAGCTTAAAACAGGGGAACGAGCAGTACTTC | CASSLKQGNEQYF
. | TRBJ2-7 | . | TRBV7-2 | TGTGCCAGCAGCCTCGGGGGGCCGGGCTACGAGCAGTACTTC | CASSLGGPGYEQYF
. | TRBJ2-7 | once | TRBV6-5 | TGTGCCAGCAGTCCCCGTAGCGGTACCTCCTACGAGCAGTACTTC | CASSPRSGTSYEQYF
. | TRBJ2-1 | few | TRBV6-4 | TGTGCCAGCAGTGTACGGGGGGCGGAGAATGAGCAGTTCTTC | CASSVRGAENEQFF
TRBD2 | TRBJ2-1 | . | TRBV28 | TGTGCCAGCAGTTTACCCTCGGGACTAGTAGTTTCCAATGAGCAGTTCTTC | CASSLPSGLVVSNEQFF
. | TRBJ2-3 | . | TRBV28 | TGTGCCAGCAGTTCCCCATGGGCAGGGTACGATACGCAGTATTTT | CASSSPWAGYDTQYF
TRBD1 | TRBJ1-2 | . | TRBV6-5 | TGTGCCAGCAGTTACTCGGGGACAGGGTCGAGCTATGGCTACACCTTC | CASSYSGTGSSYGYTF
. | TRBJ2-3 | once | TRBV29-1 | TGCAGCGTTGTCTTTGCGCTCCTCCCACCCCGGGGGACCACAGATACGCAGTATTTT | CSVVFALLPPRGTTDTQYF
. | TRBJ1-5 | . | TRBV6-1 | TGTGCCAGCAGTGAACAGGGGACGCGCAATCAGCCCCAGCATTTT | CASSEQGTRNQPQHF
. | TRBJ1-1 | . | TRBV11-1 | TGTGCCAGCAGCTTCGGCAGGGGGAACACTGAAGCTTTCTTT | CASSFGRGNTEAFF
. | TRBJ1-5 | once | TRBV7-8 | TGTGCCAGCAGCTTACAGGGTAGCAATCAGCCCCAGCATTTT | CASSLQGSNQPQHF
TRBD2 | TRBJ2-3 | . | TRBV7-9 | TGTGCCAGCAGCACCGGGAGCGGGGATCTGGGCACAGATACGCAGTATTTT | CASSTGSGDLGTDTQYF
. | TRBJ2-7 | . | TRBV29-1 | TGCAGCGTTGGTGGGGCCGAGCAGTACTTC | CSVGGAEQYF
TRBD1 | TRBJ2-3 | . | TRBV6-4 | TGTGCCAGCAGTGACGGACAGGGGGCGGATACGCAGTATTTT | CASSDGQGADTQYF
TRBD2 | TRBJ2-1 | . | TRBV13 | TGTGCCAGCAGCCTCGGGACTAGCGGGAGAGTAAACAATGAGCAGTTCTTC | CASSLGTSGRVNNEQFF
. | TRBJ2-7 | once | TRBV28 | TGTGCCAGCAGTTTGGTCCCAGGGGCCACCTACGAGCAGTACTTC | CASSLVPGATYEQYF
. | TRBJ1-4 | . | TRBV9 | TGTGCCAGCAGCGCCGGGACAACAACTAATGAAAAACTGTTTTTT | CASSAGTTTNEKLFF
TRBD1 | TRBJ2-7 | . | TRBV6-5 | TGTGCCAGCACTCTCCGACAGGGCGGGTACGAGCAGTACTTC | CASTLRQGGYEQYF
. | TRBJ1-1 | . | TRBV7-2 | TGTGCCAGCAGCTCGCAGGGCCCTGGGACTGAAGCTTTCTTT | CASSSQGPGTEAFF
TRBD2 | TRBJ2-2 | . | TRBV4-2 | TGTGCCAGCAGCCACTTTGGGACTAGCGGATCCACCGGGGAGCTGTTTTTT | CASSHFGTSGSTGELFF
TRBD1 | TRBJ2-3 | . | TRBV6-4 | TGTGCCAGCAGTGAGGGACAGGAGGAAGATACGCAGTATTTT | CASSEGQEEDTQYF
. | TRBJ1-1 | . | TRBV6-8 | TGTGCCAGCGTGAATAAGGCCGCACGCAAGAGTGAAGCTTTCTTT | CASVNKAARKSEAFF
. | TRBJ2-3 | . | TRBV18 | TGTGCCAGCTCACCACGCGTGGCAGCACGGACAGATACGCAGTATTTT | CASSPRVAARTDTQYF